Shown below are 24 T cell receptor beta chains from a single sample sequenced in a study of cytomegalovirus exposure and HLA in healthy donors. Primers for the PCR totalled 60 Vbeta and 13 Jbeta. Data came from immunoSEQ multiplex PCR; TCRdb stores just in-frame clones and leaves some out. The data show some 190,000 clones, roughly 75% seen once. Sequencing was performed on PBMCs. The receptor set was obtained from a woman aged 25-40 years in good health and CMV-seronegative.

The CDR3 reads CAIREGGTGLEQYF. As DNA, the CDR3 is TGTGCCATCAGGGAGGGGGGGACAGGGCTCGAGCAGTACTTC. This chain uses TRBV10-3 with TRBJ2-7; 9 bases are shared with TRBD1. The germline gives CDR1 ENHRY, CDR2 SYGVKD. The J segment lost 6 bases and the V segment lost 6 bases, leaving 9 bases of the junction unmatched. The CDR3 loop spans 14 amino acids.

The chain recombines TRBV30 with TRBJ2-7; D call uncertain. The germline V and J ends were trimmed by 2 bases and 0 bases, with 5 bases remaining between them. From germline, CDR1 is GTSNPN and CDR2 SVGIG (reference sequence). This CDR3 is built from 12 residues. The CDR3 protein is CAWSRSSYEQYF. The CDR3 bases are TGTGCCTGGAGTAGGAGCTCCTACGAGCAGTACTTC.

The chain recombines TRBV6-5 with TRBJ1-4; D gene uncertain. Between the trimmed V and J ends, which lost 8 bases and 6 bases, there was a span of 4 bases. CDR3 size: 10 residues. From germline, CDR1 is MNHEY and CDR2 SVGAGI. CDR3 region: CASGDEKLFF. The DNA for the CDR3 is TGTGCCAGCGGAGATGAAAAACTGTTTTTT.

The table lists this clone with a count of one. This rearrangement joins TRBV4-1 to TRBJ1-1; no clear D. The CDR3 runs to 14 residues. The germline V and J ends were trimmed by 0 bases and 5 bases, with 10 bases remaining between them. Looked up from germline, CDR1 is MGHRA and CDR2 is YSYEKL. The CDR3 bases are TGCGCCAGCAGCCAAGATATGGGGAGGACTGAAGCTTTCTTT. Amino acid sequence: CASSQDMGRTEAFF.

This chain links TRBV10-1 with TRBJ2-3; D is unclear. Trimming shortened V by 2 bases and J by 3 bases, and 12 bases separated the two germline ends. The germline gives CDR1 WNHNN, CDR2 SYGVQD (reference sequence). CDR3 length equals 15 residues. CDR3 sequence (DNA): TGCGCCAGCAGTGAGGAAACAGCCTATACAGATACGCAGTATTTT. Its translation is CASSEETAYTDTQYF.

The rearrangement joins TRBV5-1 to TRBJ2-5, with 12 bases aligning to TRBD2. Germline lookup yields CDR1 SGHRS and CDR2 YFSETQ. V lost 8 bases, J lost 6 bases, and 8 bases stayed unmatched. This CDR3 has 14 residues. The CDR3 DNA sequence: TGCGCCAGTAAGACTAGCGGGGGAGAGAAGACCCAGTACTTC. It translates to CASKTSGGEKTQYF.

The rearrangement joins TRBV2 to TRBJ2-7, with TRBD1 matching 10 bases. CDR1 SNHLY and CDR2 FYNNEI come from the germline V gene. J lost 4 bases, V lost 4 bases, and 10 bases had no gene match. The length of the CDR3 is 16 residues. The CDR3 DNA sequence: TGTGCCAGCAGTGTGGCCACTCGGGACAGGGGATACGAGCAGTACTTC. It codes for CASSVATRDRGYEQYF.

The J gene is TRBJ1-3, the V gene TRBV6-5; 7 bases are shared with TRBD1. The CDR3 loop spans 14 amino acids. From germline, CDR1 is MNHEY and CDR2 SVGAGI. After removal of 6 bases from V and 2 bases from J, the junction contained 4 bases not matched to a gene. CDR3 bases: TGTGCCAGCAGAGCCGGGACAGCTGGAAACACCATATATTTT. Its protein is CASRAGTAGNTIYF.

This chain links TRBV5-6 with TRBJ1-4; 11 nucleotides agree with TRBD1. The ends lost 1 base at V and 7 bases at J; junction bases unmatched: 3. The germline gives CDR1 SGHDT, CDR2 YYEEEE. The CDR3 runs 15 residues. The CDR3 loop reads CASSLRTGGGEKLFF. As DNA, the CDR3 is TGTGCCAGCAGCTTGAGGACAGGGGGCGGTGAAAAACTGTTTTTT.

V usage is TRBV9 and J usage is TRBJ2-3; D gene ambiguous. Germline V gene sequence: CDR1 SGDLS, CDR2 YYNGEE. CDR3 length: 11 residues. The V gene lost 2 bases and the J gene lost 6 bases, with 4 bases spanning the gap. DNA of the CDR3: TGTGCCAGCAGCGTCGGTGATACGCAGTATTTT. Protein: CASSVGDTQYF.

The chain carries TRBV4-3 and TRBJ2-7; 7 positions agree with TRBD2. CDR3 length: 16 residues. Trimming removed 0 bases from V and 1 base from J; junction bases left unmatched: 6. The germline V gene encodes CDR1 LGHNA and CDR2 YSLEER. The CDR3 sequence is CASSQELRGSSYEQYF. The CDR3 nucleotides are TGCGCCAGCAGCCAAGAATTGCGGGGGTCGTCCTACGAGCAGTACTTC.

This chain links TRBV10-3 with TRBJ1-1; maybe TRBD1 (5 bases). Germline CDR1 is ENHRY and CDR2 is SYGVKD. V dropped 4 bases and J dropped 3 bases, with 12 bases sitting between them. The CDR3 runs to 14 residues. The CDR3 region is CAISARGEDTEAFF. The DNA of the CDR3 is TGTGCCATCAGTGCTCGGGGGGAGGACACTGAAGCTTTCTTT.

The gene calls are TRBV5-6 and TRBJ2-4; 8 bases match TRBD2. Germline lookup yields CDR1 SGHDT and CDR2 YYEEEE. The J segment lost 7 bases and the V segment lost 2 bases, leaving 5 bases of the junction unmatched. This CDR3 has 14 amino acids. The CDR3 reads CASSFFGGANIQYF. The CDR3 DNA sequence: TGTGCCAGCAGCTTCTTCGGGGGGGCCAACATTCAGTACTTC.

The chain joins TRBV5-4 to TRBJ2-5, with 9 nucleotides matching TRBD1. Germline CDR1 is SGHNT and CDR2 is YYREEE (reference sequence). With V trimmed by 5 bases and J by 4 bases, 12 bases remained unmatched. This CDR3 is 16 amino acids long. The CDR3 reads CASRKPGQGRGETQYF. The CDR3 coding sequence is TGTGCCAGCAGAAAACCGGGACAGGGAAGAGGAGAGACCCAGTACTTC.

The chain recombines TRBV5-6 with TRBJ2-1, with 12 bases that match TRBD2. In germline, CDR1 is SGHDT, CDR2 YYEEEE. This CDR3 is built from 15 residues. J gave up 4 bases and V 5 bases, and 4 bases lay outside the gene matches. CDR3 sequence reads: CASRTSGGPYNEQFF. The CDR3 DNA follows: TGTGCCAGCAGAACTAGCGGGGGGCCATACAATGAGCAGTTCTTC.

In its sample, this clone was seen once. The chain has TRBV11-2 and TRBJ1-6, with no clear D. V shed 2 bases and J shed 8 bases, with 10 bases lying between them. This CDR3 is 14 amino acids long. CDR1 is SGHAT and CDR2 is FQNNGV in the germline V gene. CDR3 nucleotide sequence: TGTGCCAGCAGCTTATTGGGAGTATATTCACCCCTCCACTTT. This encodes CASSLLGVYSPLHF. The variable domain in full, completed from reference TRBV11-2 and TRBJ1-6, reads EAGVAQSPRYKIIEKRQSVAFWCNPISGHATLYWYQQILGQGPKLLIQFQNNGVVDDSQLPKDRFSAERLKGVDSTLKIQPAKLEDSAVYLCASSLLGVYSPLHFGNGTRLTVT.

CDR3 in DNA: TGTGCCAGCACCCGGGACAGTAACTCCTACGAGCAGTACTTC. It codes for CASTRDSNSYEQYF. The chain joins TRBV6-5 to TRBJ2-7; TRBD1 aligns across 7 bases. Trimming at V came to 7 bases and at J to 0 bases, leaving 6 bases not matched to a gene. CDR1 and CDR2 from the germline V gene are MNHEY and SVGAGI. The CDR3 runs 14 residues.

The chain has TRBV10-3 and TRBJ2-5; a weak D match, TRBD1 (6 bases). The CDR3 contains 13 residues. Deletions cut 7 bases from V and 2 bases from J, with 11 bases between. Germline V gives CDR1 ENHRY, CDR2 SYGVKD. The CDR3 spells CAINGQNQETQYF. DNA of the CDR3: TGTGCCATCAATGGACAGAATCAAGAGACCCAGTACTTC.

The J gene is TRBJ1-1, the V gene TRBV5-1; D not certain. This CDR3 contains 12 residues. Germline values: CDR1 SGHRS, CDR2 YFSETQ. V lost 0 bases and J lost 8, with 8 bases in between. The CDR3 reads CASSLVSGEAFF. For the CDR3, the DNA is TGCGCCAGCAGCTTGGTTTCGGGGGAAGCTTTCTTT.

The V and J genes are TRBV7-2 and TRBJ2-6; possible D gene TRBD2, 6 bases. The germline CDR1 and CDR2 sequences are SGHTA and FQGNSA. Trimming cost V 1 base and J 1 base, with 11 bases left between them. This CDR3 has 17 amino acids. CDR3 in DNA: TGTGCCAGCAGCTTAGGGACTGGGGGGTCTGGGGCCAACGTCCTGACTTTC. Amino acid sequence: CASSLGTGGSGANVLTF.

The CDR3 is CASSREGSSGANVLTF. The DNA of the CDR3 is TGCGCCAGCAGCCGGGAGGGGAGCTCTGGGGCCAACGTCCTGACTTTC. The V call is TRBV4-1, the J call TRBJ2-6, with 7 positions matching TRBD2. Trimming took 4 bases from V and 0 from J; bases not matched to a gene: 3. The CDR3 runs to 16 residues. CDR1 is MGHRA and CDR2 is YSYEKL in the germline V gene.

The chain couples TRBV7-8 to TRBJ2-5, with 10 bases matching TRBD2. In germline, CDR1 is SGHVS, CDR2 FQNEAQ. The CDR3 is made up of 16 amino acids. Unmatched junction bases numbered 9, after V lost 4 bases and J lost 4 bases. The CDR3 DNA sequence: TGTGCCAGCAGCTCCACCCTAGCGGGGGTCAGAGAGACCCAGTACTTC. Translating it yields CASSSTLAGVRETQYF.

The table lists this clone with a few counts. The J gene is TRBJ2-1, the V gene TRBV5-5; 10 bases match TRBD2. CDR3 length equals 16 residues. The germline V gene has CDR1 SGHKS and CDR2 YYEKEE (reference sequence). The V segment lost 2 bases and the J segment 4 bases; nucleotides outside the gene matches: 6. CDR3 sequence (DNA): TGTGCCAGCAGCTTAGTCCTAGCGGGGGTGTACAATGAGCAGTTCTTC. Protein product: CASSLVLAGVYNEQFF.

This clone was seen once. The V call is TRBV5-6, the J call TRBJ1-1; TRBD1 is a possible D gene (5 bases). The CDR3 consists of 12 residues. V was trimmed by 10 bases and J by 0 bases, leaving 10 bases between them. Germline CDR1 SGHDT, CDR2 YYEEEE. CDR3 in DNA: TGTGCCGCTTGGGGGGTGAACACTGAAGCTTTCTTT. Translating it yields CAAWGVNTEAFF.